This TCR beta chain originates from a study of Graves' ophthalmopathy and Graves' hyperthyroidism. This clonotype has at least ten counts. Beta-chain TCR CDR3 regions were amplified from RNA transcripts. The first-round RT-PCR employed HTBI primers together with the Qiagen OneStep RT-PCR kit. A multiplex PCR was then performed as the second round. TCRdb re-called the multiplex PCR reads through MiXCR, storing one row per CDR3 protein. This table holds about 400,000 distinct CDR3 sequences, over 15% found once. The CDR3 loop spans 14 amino acids. Germline trimming cut 6 bases from V and 5 bases from J; bases unmatched to any gene: 13. Germline V CDR1 and CDR2: DFQATT, SNEGSKA (reference sequence).

This receptor was obtained from a woman aged 18-30 years with stable Graves' hyperthyroidism. V and J are TRBV20-1 and TRBJ2-7; 7 bases map to TRBD1. Sequenced material: peripheral blood. CDR3 in amino acids: CSALPDRLRNEQYF. The CDR3 DNA follows: TGCAGTGCACTCCCGGACAGGCTACGGAACGAGCAGTACTTC.